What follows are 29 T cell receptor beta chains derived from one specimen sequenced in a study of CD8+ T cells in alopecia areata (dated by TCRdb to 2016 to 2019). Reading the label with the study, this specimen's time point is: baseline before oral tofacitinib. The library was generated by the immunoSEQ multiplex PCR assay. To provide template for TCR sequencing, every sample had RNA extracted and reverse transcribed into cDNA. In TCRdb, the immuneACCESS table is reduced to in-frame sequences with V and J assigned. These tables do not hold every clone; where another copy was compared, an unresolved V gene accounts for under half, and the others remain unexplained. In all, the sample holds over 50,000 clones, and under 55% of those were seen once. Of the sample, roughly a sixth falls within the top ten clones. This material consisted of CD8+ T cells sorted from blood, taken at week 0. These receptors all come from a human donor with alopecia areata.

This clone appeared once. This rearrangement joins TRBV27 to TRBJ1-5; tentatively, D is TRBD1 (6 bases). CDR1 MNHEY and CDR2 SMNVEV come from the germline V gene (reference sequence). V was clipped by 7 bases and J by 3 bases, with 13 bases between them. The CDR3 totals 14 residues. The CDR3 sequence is CASMPGQLNQPQHF. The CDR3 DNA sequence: TGTGCCAGCATGCCGGGACAACTCAATCAGCCCCAGCATTTT.

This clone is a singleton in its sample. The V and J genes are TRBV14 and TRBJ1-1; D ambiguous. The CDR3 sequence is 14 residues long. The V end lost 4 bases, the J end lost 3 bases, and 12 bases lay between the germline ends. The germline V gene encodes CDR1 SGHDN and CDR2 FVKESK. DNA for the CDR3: TGTGCCAGCAGCCTATTAAAGGGTTACACTGAAGCTTTCTTT. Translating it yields CASSLLKGYTEAFF.

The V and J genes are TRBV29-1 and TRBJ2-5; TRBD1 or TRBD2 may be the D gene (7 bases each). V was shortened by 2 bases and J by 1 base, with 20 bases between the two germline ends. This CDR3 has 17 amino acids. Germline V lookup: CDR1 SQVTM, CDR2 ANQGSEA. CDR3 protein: CSVESLWQGGIQETQYF. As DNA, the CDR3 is TGCAGCGTTGAATCGTTGTGGCAGGGGGGGATCCAAGAGACCCAGTACTTC.

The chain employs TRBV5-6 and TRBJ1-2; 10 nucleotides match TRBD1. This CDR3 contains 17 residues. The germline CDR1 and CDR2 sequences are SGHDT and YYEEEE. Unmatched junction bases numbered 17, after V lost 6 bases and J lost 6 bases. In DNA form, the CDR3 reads TGTGCCAGCACCGAGAGCTTCGGGACAGGGGATGTCGATGGCTACACCTTC. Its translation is CASTESFGTGDVDGYTF.

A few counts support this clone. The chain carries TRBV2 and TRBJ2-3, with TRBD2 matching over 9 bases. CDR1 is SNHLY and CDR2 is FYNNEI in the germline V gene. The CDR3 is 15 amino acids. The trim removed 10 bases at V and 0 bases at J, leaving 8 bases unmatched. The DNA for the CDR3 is TGTGCCATTCCACGACTAGCGGAAAGCACAGATACGCAGTATTTT. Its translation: CAIPRLAESTDTQYF.

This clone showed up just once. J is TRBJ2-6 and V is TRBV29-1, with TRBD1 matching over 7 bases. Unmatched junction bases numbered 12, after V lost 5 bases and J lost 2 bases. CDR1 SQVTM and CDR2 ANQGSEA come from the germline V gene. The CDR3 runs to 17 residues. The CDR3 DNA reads TGCAGCGTTTTAGACAGGGCGGTTTGGGCTGGGGCCAACGTCCTGACTTTC. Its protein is CSVLDRAVWAGANVLTF.

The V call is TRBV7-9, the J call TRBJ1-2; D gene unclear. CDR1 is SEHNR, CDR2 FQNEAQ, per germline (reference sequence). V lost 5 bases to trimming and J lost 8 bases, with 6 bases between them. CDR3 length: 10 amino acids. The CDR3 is CASSPEGYTF. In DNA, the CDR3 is TGTGCCAGCAGCCCTGAGGGCTACACCTTC.

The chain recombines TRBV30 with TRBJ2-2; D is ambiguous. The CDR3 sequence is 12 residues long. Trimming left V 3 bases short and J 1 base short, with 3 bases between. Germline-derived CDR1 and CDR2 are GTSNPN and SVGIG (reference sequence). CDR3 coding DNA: TGTGCCTGGAGACGGAACACCGGGGAGCTGTTTTTT. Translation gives CAWRRNTGELFF.

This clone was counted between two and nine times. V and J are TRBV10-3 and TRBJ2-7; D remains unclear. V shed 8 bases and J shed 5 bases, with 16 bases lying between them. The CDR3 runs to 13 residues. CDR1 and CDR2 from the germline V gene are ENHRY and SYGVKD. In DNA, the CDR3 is TGTGCCATCGGAAACTCCAGGTCGGACGAGCAGTACTTC. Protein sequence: CAIGNSRSDEQYF.

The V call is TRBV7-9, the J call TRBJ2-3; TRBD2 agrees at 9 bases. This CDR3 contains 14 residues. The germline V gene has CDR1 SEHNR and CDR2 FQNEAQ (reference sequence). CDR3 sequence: CANSGSHSTDTQYF. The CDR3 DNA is TGTGCAAATAGCGGGAGTCATTCCACAGATACGCAGTATTTT.

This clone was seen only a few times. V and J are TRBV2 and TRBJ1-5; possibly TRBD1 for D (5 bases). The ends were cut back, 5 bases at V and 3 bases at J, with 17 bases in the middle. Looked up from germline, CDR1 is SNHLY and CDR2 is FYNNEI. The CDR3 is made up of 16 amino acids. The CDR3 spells CASSYGTDQLNQPQHF. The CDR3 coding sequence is TGTGCCAGCAGTTACGGGACGGATCAACTCAATCAGCCCCAGCATTTT.

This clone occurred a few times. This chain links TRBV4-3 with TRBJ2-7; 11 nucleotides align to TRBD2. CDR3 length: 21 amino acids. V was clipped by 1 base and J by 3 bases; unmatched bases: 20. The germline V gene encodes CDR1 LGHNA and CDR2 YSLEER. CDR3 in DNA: TGCGCCAGCAGCCAAGTGGCAGGGACTAGCGGACGCCTCCCAAGGGGCTACGAGCAGTACTTC. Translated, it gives CASSQVAGTSGRLPRGYEQYF.

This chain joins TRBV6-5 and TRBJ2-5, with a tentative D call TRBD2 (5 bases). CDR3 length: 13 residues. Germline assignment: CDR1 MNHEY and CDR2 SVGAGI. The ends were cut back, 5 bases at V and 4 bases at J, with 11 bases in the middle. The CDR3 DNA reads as TGTGCCAGCAGTATGAGCGGTGTAGAGACCCAGTACTTC. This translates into CASSMSGVETQYF.

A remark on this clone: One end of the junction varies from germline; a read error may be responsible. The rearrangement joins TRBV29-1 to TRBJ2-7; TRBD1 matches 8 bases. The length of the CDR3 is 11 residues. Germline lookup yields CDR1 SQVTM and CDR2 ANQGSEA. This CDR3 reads CSAGQGYERYF. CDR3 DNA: TGCAGCGCCGGACAGGGCTACGAGCGGTACTTC.

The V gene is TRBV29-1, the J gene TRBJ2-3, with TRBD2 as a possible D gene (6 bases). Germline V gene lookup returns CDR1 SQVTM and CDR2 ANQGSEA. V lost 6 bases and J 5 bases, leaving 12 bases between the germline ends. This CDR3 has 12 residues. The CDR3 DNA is TGCAGCGTCCCTAACGGGGGAGATACGCAGTATTTT. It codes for CSVPNGGDTQYF.

CDR3 sequence reads: CAWIYRGAVTEAFF. CDR3 coding DNA: TGTGCCTGGATCTACAGGGGGGCGGTCACTGAAGCTTTCTTT. The chain uses TRBV30 and TRBJ1-1, with TRBD1 matching over 8 bases. The CDR3 consists of 14 residues. The trim removed 4 bases at V and 4 bases at J, leaving 8 bases unmatched. Germline V CDR1 and CDR2: GTSNPN, SVGIG (reference sequence). The full variable domain, in which reference TRBV30 and TRBJ1-1 provide the parts outside the CDR3, is SQTIHQWPATLVQPVGSPLSLECTVEGTSNPNLYWYRQAAGRGLQLLFYSVGIGQISSEVPQNLSASRPQDRQFILSSKKLLLSDSGFYLCAWIYRGAVTEAFFGQGTRLTVV.

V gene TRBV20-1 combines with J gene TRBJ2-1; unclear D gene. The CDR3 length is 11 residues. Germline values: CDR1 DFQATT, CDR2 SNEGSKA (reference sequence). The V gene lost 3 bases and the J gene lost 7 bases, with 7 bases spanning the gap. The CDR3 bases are TGCAGTGCTAGTTTTGTGAATGAGCAGTTCTTC. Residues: CSASFVNEQFF.

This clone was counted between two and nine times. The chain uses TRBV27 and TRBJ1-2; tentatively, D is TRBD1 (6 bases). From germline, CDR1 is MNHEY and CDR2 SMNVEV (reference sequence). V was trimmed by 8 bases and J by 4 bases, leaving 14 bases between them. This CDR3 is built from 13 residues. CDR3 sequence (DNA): TGTGCCAGCGCAAACAGGGACGGCTATGGCTACACCTTC. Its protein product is CASANRDGYGYTF.

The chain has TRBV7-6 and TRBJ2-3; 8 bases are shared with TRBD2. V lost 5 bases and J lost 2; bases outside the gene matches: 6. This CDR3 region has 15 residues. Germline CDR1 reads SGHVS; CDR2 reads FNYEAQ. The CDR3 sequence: CASSRGLANTDTQYF. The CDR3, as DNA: TGTGCCAGCAGCCGCGGACTAGCCAACACAGATACGCAGTATTTT.

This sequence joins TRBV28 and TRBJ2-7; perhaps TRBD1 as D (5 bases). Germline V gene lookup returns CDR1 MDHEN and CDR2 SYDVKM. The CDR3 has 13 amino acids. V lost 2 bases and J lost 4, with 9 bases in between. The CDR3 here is CASSLGHKYEQYF. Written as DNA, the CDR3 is TGTGCCAGCAGTTTAGGACACAAATACGAGCAGTACTTC.

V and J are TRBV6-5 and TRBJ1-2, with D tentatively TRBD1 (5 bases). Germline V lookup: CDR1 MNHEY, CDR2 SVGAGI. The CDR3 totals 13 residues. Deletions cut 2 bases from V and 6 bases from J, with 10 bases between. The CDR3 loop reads CASSYRSGDGYTF. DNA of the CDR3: TGTGCCAGCAGTTACCGTTCGGGGGATGGCTACACCTTC.

The CDR3 loop is CASSPTGVNYGYTF. The CDR3 DNA sequence: TGTGCCAGCAGCCCTACAGGGGTTAACTATGGCTACACCTTC. The rearrangement uses TRBV7-9 and TRBJ1-2; TRBD1 aligns across 7 bases. The CDR3 consists of 14 residues. Germline-derived CDR1 and CDR2 are SEHNR and FQNEAQ (reference sequence). V lost 5 bases to trimming and J lost 1 base; unmatched junction nucleotides: 4.

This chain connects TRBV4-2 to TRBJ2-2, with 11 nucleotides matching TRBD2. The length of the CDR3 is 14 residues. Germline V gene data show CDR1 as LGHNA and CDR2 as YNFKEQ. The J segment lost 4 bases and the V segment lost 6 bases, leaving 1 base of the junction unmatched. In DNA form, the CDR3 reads TGTGCCAGCAGACTAGCGGGAGCCACCGGGGAGCTGTTTTTT. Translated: CASRLAGATGELFF.

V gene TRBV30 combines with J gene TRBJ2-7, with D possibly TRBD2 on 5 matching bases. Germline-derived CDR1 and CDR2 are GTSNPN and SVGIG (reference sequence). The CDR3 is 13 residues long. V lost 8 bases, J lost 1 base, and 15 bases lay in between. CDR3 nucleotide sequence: TGTGCCCAGAGGGCAGAAAATTCCTACGAGCAGTACTTC. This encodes CAQRAENSYEQYF.

The CDR3 loop is CASSGATQYF. CDR3 sequence (DNA): TGTGCCAGCAGCGGCGCTACCCAGTACTTC. The chain carries TRBV5-5 and TRBJ2-4; D is uncertain. Germline CDR1 is SGHKS and CDR2 is YYEKEE (reference sequence). With 4 bases removed from V and 13 bases from J, the gap between germline ends came to 9 bases. The CDR3 spans 10 residues.

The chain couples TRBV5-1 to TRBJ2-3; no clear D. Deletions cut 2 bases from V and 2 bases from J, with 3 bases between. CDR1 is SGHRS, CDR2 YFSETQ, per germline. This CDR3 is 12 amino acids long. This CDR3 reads CASSFSTDTQYF. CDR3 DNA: TGCGCCAGCAGCTTCTCCACAGATACGCAGTATTTT.

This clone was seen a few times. CDR3 loop: CASSLGDLAGDFSSYEQYF. The CDR3 DNA reads as TGTGCCAGCAGCTTAGGAGATCTAGCGGGAGACTTCTCTTCCTACGAGCAGTACTTC. The J gene is TRBJ2-7, the V gene TRBV13, with TRBD2 matching 10 bases. The V and J ends lost 0 bases and 1 base, in that order; junction bases with no gene match: 12. The CDR3 is 19 residues long. Looked up from germline, CDR1 is PRHDT and CDR2 is FYEKMQ (reference sequence).

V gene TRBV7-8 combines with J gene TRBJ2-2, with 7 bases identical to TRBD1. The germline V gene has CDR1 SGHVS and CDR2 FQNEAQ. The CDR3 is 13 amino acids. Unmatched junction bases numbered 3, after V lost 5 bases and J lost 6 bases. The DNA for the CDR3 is TGTGCCAGCAGCATTGGACAGGCCGGGGAGCTGTTTTTT. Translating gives CASSIGQAGELFF.

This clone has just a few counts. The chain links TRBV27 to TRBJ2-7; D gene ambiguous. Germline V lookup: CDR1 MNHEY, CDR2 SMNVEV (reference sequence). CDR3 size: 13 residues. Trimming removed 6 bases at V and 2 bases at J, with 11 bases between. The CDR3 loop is CASSYGRTYEQYF. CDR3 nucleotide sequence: TGTGCCAGCAGCTACGGGCGTACCTACGAGCAGTACTTC.